The clone carrying this TCR beta chain appeared a few times. Its cognate antigen is unknown. These data originate in a study of Ad26.COV2.S vaccination and SARS-CoV-2 variants. For the study at large: The trial was COV1001 and the donor's arm was Ad26.COV2.S. Overall study findings and caveats: There was reportedly substantial breadth in spike-specific CD8+ and CD4+ T cell responses after vaccination.

The CDR3 is 15 residues long. Between the trimmed V and J ends, which lost 5 bases and 4 bases, there was a span of 17 bases. CDR1 is MNHEY and CDR2 is SVGEGT in the germline V gene. Only in-frame clones appear in the TCRdb table, and some are missing; sequencing was by immunoSEQ multiplex PCR. The sample shows about half a million clones, 80% to 90% of them seen only once. Described treatment: about 20 received Ad26.COV2.S at low or high dose, single or two shots; about 5 received placebo; per-sample allocation not given. Sampling took place 63 days after the first vaccine or placebo injection. The chain couples TRBV6-2 or TRBV6-3 to TRBJ1-2; a weak D match, TRBD1 (5 bases). The clonotype originates from a person between 18 and 60 years old who received the Ad26.COV2.S COVID-19 vaccine or a placebo. This sample comprised peripheral blood, obtained in a trial of Ad26.COV2.S vaccine versus placebo. The CDR3 DNA follows: TGTGCCAGCAGTCTGGAGCCGGGACGGGGCTATGGCTACACCTTC. It translates to CASSLEPGRGYGYTF.